This T cell receptor (beta chain) emerged from a study of blood T cell repertoires in COVID-19. In germline, CDR1 is MNHNY, CDR2 SVGAGI (reference sequence). Trimming shortened V by 5 bases and J by 3 bases, and 23 bases separated the two germline ends. The CDR3 totals 17 residues. TCRdb's copy holds only in-frame clones and misses some; the assay was immunoSEQ multiplex PCR. The sample records roughly 180,000 clones, roughly 85% being singletons. J is TRBJ2-7 and V is TRBV6-6; a weak D match, TRBD2 (5 bases). This TCR derives from a woman of 80 years or more with active or convalescent COVID-19. The sequencing input was peripheral blood. This CDR3 is CASSPWLAAELYYEQYF. The CDR3 region has the DNA TGTGCCAGCAGTCCCTGGCTAGCCGCAGAACTTTACTACGAGCAGTACTTC.